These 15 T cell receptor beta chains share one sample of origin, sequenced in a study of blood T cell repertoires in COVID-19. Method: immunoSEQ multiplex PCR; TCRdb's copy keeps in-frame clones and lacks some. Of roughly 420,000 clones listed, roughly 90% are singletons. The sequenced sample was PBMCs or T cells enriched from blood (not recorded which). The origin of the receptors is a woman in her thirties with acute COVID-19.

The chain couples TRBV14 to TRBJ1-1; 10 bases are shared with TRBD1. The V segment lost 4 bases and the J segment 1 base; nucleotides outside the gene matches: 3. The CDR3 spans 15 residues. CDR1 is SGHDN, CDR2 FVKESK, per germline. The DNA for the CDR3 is TGTGCCAGCAGCCGACAGGGGGCCGGGAACACTGAAGCTTTCTTT. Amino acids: CASSRQGAGNTEAFF.

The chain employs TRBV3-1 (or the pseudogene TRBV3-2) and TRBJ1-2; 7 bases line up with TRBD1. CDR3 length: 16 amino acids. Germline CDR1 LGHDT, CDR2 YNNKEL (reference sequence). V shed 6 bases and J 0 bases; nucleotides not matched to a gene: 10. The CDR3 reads CASSQTGVVSNYGYTF. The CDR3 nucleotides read TGTGCCAGCAGTCAAACAGGGGTGGTTTCTAACTATGGCTACACCTTC.

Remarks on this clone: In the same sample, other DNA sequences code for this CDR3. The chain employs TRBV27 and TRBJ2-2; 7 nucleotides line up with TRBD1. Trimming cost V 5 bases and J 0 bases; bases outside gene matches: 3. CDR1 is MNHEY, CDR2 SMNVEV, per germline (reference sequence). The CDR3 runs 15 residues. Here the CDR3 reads CASSPTGSNTGELFF. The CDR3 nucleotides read TGTGCCAGCAGTCCGACAGGGTCGAACACCGGGGAGCTGTTTTTT.

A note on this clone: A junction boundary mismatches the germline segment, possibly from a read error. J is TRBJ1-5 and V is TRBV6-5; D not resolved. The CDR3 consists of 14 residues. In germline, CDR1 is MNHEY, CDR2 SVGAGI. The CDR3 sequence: CASSDSPQDQPQHF. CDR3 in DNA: TGTGCCAGCAGTGACTCCCCCCAGGATCAGCCCCAGCATTTT.

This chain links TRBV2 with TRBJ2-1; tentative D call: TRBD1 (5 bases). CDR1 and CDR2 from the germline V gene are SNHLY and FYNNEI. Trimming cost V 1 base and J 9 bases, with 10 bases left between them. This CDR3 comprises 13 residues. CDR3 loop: CASSEVGVIEQFF. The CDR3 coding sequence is TGTGCCAGCAGTGAAGTAGGGGTTATTGAGCAGTTCTTC. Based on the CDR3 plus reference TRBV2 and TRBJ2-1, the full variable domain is EPEVTQTPSHQVTQMGQEVILRCVPISNHLYFYWYRQILGQKVEFLVSFYNNEISEKSEIFDDQFSVERPDGSNFTLKIRSTKLEDSAMYFCASSEVGVIEQFFGPGTRLTVL.

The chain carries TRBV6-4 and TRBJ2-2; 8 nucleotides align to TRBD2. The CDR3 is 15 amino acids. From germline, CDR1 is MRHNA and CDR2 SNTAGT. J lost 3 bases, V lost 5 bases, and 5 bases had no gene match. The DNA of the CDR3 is TGTGCCAGCAGTCGCGGGGGGACCTACACCGGGGAGCTGTTTTTT. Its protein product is CASSRGGTYTGELFF.

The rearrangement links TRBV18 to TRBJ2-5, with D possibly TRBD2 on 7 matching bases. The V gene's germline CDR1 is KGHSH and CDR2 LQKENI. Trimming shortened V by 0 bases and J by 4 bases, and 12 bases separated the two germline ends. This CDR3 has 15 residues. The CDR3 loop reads CASSPPTRGGETQYF. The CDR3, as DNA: TGTGCCAGCTCACCACCAACTAGGGGGGGAGAGACCCAGTACTTC. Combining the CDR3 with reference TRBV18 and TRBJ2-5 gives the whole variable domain NAGVMQNPRHLVRRRGQEARLRCSPMKGHSHVYWYRQLPEEGLKFMVYLQKENIIDESGMPKERFSAEFPKEGPSILRIQQVVRGDSAAYFCASSPPTRGGETQYFGPGTRLLVL.

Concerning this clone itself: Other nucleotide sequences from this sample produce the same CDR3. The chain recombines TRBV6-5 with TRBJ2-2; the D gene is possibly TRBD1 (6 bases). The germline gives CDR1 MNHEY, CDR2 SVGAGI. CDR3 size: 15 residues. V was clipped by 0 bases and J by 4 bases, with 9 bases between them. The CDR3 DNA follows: TGTGCCAGCAGTTACTCGAACAGGGTCACCGGGGAGCTGTTTTTT. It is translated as CASSYSNRVTGELFF.

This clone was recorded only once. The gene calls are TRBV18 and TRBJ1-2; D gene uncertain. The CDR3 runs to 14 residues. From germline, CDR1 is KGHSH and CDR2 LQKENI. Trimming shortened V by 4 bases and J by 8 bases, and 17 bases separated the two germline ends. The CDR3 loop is CASSQDMRTWGYTF. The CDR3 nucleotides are TGTGCCAGCTCACAAGACATGCGGACTTGGGGCTACACCTTC.

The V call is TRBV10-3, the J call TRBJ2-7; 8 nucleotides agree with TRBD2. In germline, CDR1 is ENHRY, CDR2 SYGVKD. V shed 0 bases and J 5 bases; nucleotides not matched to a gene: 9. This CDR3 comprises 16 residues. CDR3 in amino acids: CAISESGGGHFHEQYF. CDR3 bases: TGTGCCATCAGTGAGTCCGGCGGGGGGCATTTCCACGAGCAGTACTTC.

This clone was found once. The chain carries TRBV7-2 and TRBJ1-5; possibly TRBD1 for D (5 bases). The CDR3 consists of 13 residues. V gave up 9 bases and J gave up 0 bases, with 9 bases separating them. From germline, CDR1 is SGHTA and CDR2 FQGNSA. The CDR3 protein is CASRGDSNQPQHF. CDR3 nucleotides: TGTGCCAGTCGGGGGGATAGCAATCAGCCCCAGCATTTT.

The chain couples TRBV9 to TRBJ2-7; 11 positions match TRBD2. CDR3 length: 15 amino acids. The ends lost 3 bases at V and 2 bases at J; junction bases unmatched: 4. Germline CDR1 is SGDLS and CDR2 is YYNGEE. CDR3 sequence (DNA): TGTGCCAGCAGCGCAGGGACTAGCGGAGCCTACGAGCAGTACTTC. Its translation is CASSAGTSGAYEQYF.

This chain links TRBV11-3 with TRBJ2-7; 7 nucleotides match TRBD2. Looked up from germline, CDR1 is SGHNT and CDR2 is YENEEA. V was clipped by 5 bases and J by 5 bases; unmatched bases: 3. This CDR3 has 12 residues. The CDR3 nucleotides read TGTGCCAGCAGCGGGGGAGGGGACGAGCAGTACTTC. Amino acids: CASSGGGDEQYF. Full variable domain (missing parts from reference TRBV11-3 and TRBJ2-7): EAGVVQSPRYKIIEKKQPVAFWCNPISGHNTLYWYLQNLGQGPELLIRYENEEAVDDSQLPKDRFSAERLKGVDSTLKIQPAELGDSAVYLCASSGGGDEQYFGPGTRLTVT.

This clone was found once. The CDR3 loop reads CASSLWQGAYTEAFF. In nucleotides, the CDR3 is TGTGCCAGCAGCTTATGGCAGGGGGCTTACACTGAAGCTTTCTTT. The V and J genes are TRBV13 and TRBJ1-1; 8 bases match TRBD1. Trimming at V came to 2 bases and at J to 3 bases, leaving 5 bases not matched to a gene. Per the germline V gene, CDR1 is PRHDT and CDR2 is FYEKMQ (reference sequence). The CDR3 sequence is 15 residues long.

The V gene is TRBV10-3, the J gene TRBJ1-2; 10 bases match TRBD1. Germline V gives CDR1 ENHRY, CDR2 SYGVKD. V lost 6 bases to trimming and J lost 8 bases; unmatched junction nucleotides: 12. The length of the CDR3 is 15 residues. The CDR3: CAISDRTGGNEGYTF. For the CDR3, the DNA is TGTGCCATCAGCGATCGGACAGGGGGAAATGAAGGCTACACCTTC.